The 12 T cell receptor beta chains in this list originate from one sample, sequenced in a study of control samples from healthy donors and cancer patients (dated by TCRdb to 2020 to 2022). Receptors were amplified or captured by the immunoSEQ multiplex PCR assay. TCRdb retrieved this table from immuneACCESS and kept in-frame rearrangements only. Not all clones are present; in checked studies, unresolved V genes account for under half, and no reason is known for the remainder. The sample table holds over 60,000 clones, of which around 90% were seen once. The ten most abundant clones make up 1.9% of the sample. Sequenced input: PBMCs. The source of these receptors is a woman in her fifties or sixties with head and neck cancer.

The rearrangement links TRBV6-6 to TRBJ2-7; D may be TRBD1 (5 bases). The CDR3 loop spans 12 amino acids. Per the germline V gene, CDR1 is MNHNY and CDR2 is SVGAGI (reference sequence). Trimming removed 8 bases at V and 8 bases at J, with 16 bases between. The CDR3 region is CASATGDGKQYF. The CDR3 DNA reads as TGTGCCAGCGCCACAGGTGATGGGAAGCAGTACTTC.

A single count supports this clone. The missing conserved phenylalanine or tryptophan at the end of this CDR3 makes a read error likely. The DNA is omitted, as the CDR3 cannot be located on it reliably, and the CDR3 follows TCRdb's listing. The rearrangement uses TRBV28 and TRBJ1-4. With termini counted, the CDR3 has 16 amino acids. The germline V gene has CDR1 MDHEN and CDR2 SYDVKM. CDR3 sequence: CASSLERERPKRGLSV.

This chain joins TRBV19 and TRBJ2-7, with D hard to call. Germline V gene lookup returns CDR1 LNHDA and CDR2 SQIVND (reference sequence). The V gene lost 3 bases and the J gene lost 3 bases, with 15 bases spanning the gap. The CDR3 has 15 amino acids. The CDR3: CASSMKGHGVYEQYF. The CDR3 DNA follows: TGTGCCAGTAGTATGAAGGGCCATGGAGTCTACGAGCAGTACTTC.

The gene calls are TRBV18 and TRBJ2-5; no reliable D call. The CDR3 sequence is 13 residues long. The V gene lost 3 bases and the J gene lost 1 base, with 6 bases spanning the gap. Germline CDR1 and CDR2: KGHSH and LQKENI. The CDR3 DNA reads TGTGCCAGCTCACCGGCAGCCCAAGAGACCCAGTACTTC. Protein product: CASSPAAQETQYF. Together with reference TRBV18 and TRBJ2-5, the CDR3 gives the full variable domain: NAGVMQNPRHLVRRRGQEARLRCSPMKGHSHVYWYRQLPEEGLKFMVYLQKENIIDESGMPKERFSAEFPKEGPSILRIQQVVRGDSAAYFCASSPAAQETQYFGPGTRLLVL.

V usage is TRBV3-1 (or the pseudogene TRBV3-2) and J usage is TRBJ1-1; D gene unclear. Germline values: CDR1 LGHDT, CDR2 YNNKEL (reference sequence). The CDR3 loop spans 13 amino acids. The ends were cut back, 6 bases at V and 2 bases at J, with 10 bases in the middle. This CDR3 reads CASSSTPNTEAFF. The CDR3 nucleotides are TGTGCCAGCAGTTCGACACCTAACACTGAAGCTTTCTTT.

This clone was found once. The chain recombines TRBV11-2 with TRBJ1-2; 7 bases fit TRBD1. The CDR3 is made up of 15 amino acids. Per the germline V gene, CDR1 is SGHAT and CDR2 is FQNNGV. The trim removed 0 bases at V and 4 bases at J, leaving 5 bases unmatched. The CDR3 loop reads CASSLDATGFYGYTF. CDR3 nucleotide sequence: TGTGCCAGCAGCTTAGATGCGACAGGGTTCTATGGCTACACCTTC.

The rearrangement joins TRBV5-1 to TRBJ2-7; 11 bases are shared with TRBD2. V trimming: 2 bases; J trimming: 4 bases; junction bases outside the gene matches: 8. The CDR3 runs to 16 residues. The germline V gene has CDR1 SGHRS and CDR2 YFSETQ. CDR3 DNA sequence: TGCGCCAGCAGCTTTTTAACTAGCGGGAGCCTTTACGAGCAGTACTTC. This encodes CASSFLTSGSLYEQYF.

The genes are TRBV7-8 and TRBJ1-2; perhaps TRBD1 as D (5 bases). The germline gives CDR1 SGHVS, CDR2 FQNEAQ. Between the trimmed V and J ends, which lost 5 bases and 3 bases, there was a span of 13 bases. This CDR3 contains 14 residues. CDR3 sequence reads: CASSPGGYHYGYTF. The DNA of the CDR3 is TGTGCCAGCAGCCCTGGGGGGTACCACTATGGCTACACCTTC.

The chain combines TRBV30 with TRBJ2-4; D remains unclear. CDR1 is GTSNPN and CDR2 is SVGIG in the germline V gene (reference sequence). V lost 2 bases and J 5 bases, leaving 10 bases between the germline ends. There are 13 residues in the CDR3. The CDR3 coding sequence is TGTGCCTGGAGTTCTGGGTCCCAAAACATTCAGTACTTC. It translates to CAWSSGSQNIQYF. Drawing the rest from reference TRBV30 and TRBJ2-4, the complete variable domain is SQTIHQWPATLVQPVGSPLSLECTVEGTSNPNLYWYRQAAGRGLQLLFYSVGIGQISSEVPQNLSASRPQDRQFILSSKKLLLSDSGFYLCAWSSGSQNIQYFGAGTRLSVL.

In DNA form, the CDR3 reads TGTGCCAGCAGCTTGGGGACAGTCCAAGAGACCCAGTACTTC. Translation gives CASSLGTVQETQYF. This chain links TRBV5-5 with TRBJ2-5; weak D call: TRBD1 (6 bases). The CDR3 sequence is 14 residues long. The V end lost 0 bases, the J end lost 1 base, and 7 bases lay between the germline ends. Germline CDR1 is SGHKS and CDR2 is YYEKEE (reference sequence).

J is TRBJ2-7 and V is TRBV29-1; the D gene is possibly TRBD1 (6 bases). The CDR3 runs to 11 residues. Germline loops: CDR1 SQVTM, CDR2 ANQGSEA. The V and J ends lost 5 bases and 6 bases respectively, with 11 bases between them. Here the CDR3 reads CSVITGSEQYF. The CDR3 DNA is TGCAGCGTTATCACAGGGAGCGAGCAGTACTTC.

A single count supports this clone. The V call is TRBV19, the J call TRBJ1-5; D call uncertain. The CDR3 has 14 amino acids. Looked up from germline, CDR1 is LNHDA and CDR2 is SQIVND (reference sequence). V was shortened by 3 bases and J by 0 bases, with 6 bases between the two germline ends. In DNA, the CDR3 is TGTGCCAGTAGTATCGGCAGTAGCAATCAGCCCCAGCATTTT. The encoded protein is CASSIGSSNQPQHF.